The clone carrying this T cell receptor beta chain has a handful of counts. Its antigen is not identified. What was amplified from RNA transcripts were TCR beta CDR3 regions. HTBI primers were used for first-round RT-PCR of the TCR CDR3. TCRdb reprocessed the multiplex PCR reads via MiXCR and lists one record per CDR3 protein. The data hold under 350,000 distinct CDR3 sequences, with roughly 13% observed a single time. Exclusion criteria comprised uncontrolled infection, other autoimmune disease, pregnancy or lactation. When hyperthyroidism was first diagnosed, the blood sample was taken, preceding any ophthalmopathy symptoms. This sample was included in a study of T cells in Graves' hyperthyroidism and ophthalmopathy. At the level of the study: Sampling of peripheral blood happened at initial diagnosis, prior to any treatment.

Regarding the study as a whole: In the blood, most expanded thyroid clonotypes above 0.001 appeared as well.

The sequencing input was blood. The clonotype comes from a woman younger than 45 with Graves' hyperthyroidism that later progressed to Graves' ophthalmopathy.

CDR3 nucleotide sequence: TGTGCCAGCAGCCTCCAAGGGACAGAATACAATGAGCAGTTCTTC. Encoded protein: CASSLQGTEYNEQFF. The chain has TRBV3-1 and TRBJ2-1, with TRBD1 matching over 7 bases. This CDR3 has 15 amino acids. Trimming took 4 bases from V and 4 from J; bases not matched to a gene: 7. CDR1 and CDR2 from the germline V gene are LGHDT and YNNKEL (reference sequence).